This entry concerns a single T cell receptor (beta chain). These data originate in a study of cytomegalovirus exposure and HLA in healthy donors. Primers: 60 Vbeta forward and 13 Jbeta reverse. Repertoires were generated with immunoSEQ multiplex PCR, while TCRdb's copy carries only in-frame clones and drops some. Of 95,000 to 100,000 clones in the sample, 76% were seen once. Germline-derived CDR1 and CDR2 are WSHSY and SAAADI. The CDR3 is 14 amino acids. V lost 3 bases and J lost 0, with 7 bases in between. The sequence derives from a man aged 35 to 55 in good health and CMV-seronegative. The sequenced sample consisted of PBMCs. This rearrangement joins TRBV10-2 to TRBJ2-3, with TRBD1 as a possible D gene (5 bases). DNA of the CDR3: TGCGCCAGCAGTGAAACAGGTAGCACAGATACGCAGTATTTT. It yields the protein CASSETGSTDTQYF.